Listed below are T cell receptor beta chains from one sample, sequenced in a study of cytomegalovirus exposure and HLA in healthy donors. Method: immunoSEQ multiplex PCR; TCRdb's copy keeps in-frame clones and lacks some. This sample has under 150,000 clones, with roughly 86% found just once. The sequenced sample was PBMCs. These receptors all stem from a young woman in good health and CMV-seronegative. The CDR3 runs from the conserved cysteine through the conserved F or W. Fields, in order: D gene, J gene, V gene, CDR3 length, clone size, CDR3 protein, CDR3 DNA. The D gene is left open where the match is weak. Only part of the rows carry a size: once, few, many, or a class if the clone is expanded.

d_call: TRBD2; j_call: TRBJ2-5; v_call: TRBV2; cdr3_length: 17; clone_size: -; cdr3_aa: CASSGGLAGGSQETQYF; cdr3_nt: TGTGCCAGCAGTGGGGGGCTAGCGGGGGGTTCACAAGAGACCCAGTACTTC
d_call: -; j_call: TRBJ1-2; v_call: TRBV5-1; cdr3_length: 14; clone_size: -; cdr3_aa: CASSLVSGNYGYTF; cdr3_nt: TGCGCCAGCAGCTTGGTAAGCGGGAACTATGGCTACACCTTC
d_call: -; j_call: TRBJ2-7; v_call: TRBV2; cdr3_length: 15; clone_size: -; cdr3_aa: CASSESGPGSYEQYF; cdr3_nt: TGTGCCAGCAGTGAATCCGGCCCGGGCTCCTACGAGCAGTACTTC
d_call: TRBD1; j_call: TRBJ1-2; v_call: TRBV19; cdr3_length: 14; clone_size: many; cdr3_aa: CASSETGGDYGYTF; cdr3_nt: TGTGCCAGTAGCGAAACAGGGGGCGACTATGGCTACACCTTC
d_call: -; j_call: TRBJ1-2; v_call: TRBV28; cdr3_length: 17; clone_size: -; cdr3_aa: CASSFILPEEGRGGYTF; cdr3_nt: TGTGCCAGCAGTTTTATACTCCCCGAGGAGGGGAGGGGAGGCTACACCTTC
d_call: -; j_call: TRBJ2-2; v_call: TRBV19; cdr3_length: 13; clone_size: -; cdr3_aa: CASSRGDTGELFF; cdr3_nt: TGTGCCAGTAGTCGCGGGGACACCGGGGAGCTGTTTTTT
d_call: TRBD2; j_call: TRBJ2-5; v_call: TRBV5-1; cdr3_length: 15; clone_size: -; cdr3_aa: CASSPTAGGRETQYF; cdr3_nt: TGCGCCAGCAGCCCGACGGCGGGGGGGCGTGAGACCCAGTACTTC
d_call: TRBD2; j_call: TRBJ2-5; v_call: TRBV15; cdr3_length: 19; clone_size: -; cdr3_aa: CATSRLKNARGGLQETQYF; cdr3_nt: TGTGCCACCAGCAGACTAAAAAATGCGCGGGGGGGCCTCCAAGAGACCCAGTACTTC
d_call: -; j_call: TRBJ1-4; v_call: TRBV4-2; cdr3_length: 18; clone_size: -; cdr3_aa: CASSQERLQALPGEKLFF; cdr3_nt: TGTGCCAGCAGCCAAGAAAGGTTACAGGCCCTTCCTGGGGAAAAACTGTTTTTT
d_call: -; j_call: TRBJ1-5; v_call: TRBV15; cdr3_length: 12; clone_size: many; cdr3_aa: CATSNSNQPQHF; cdr3_nt: TGTGCCACCAGTAATAGCAATCAGCCCCAGCATTTT
d_call: TRBD2; j_call: TRBJ2-3; v_call: TRBV2; cdr3_length: 16; clone_size: -; cdr3_aa: CASSRSGGPRADTQYF; cdr3_nt: TGTGCCAGCAGTAGAAGCGGGGGGCCCCGAGCGGATACGCAGTATTTT
d_call: TRBD1; j_call: TRBJ2-7; v_call: TRBV5-1; cdr3_length: 17; clone_size: few; cdr3_aa: CASTGQGRSEGSGEQYF; cdr3_nt: TGCGCCAGCACGGGACAGGGGAGATCTGAGGGGTCCGGCGAGCAGTACTTC
d_call: -; j_call: TRBJ1-1; v_call: TRBV29-1; cdr3_length: 13; clone_size: -; cdr3_aa: CSVGGQLNTEAFF; cdr3_nt: TGCAGCGTTGGTGGTCAGTTAAACACTGAAGCTTTCTTT
d_call: -; j_call: TRBJ1-5; v_call: TRBV19; cdr3_length: 13; clone_size: -; cdr3_aa: CASSIPGSRPQHF; cdr3_nt: TGTGCCAGTAGTATACCAGGGTCGAGGCCCCAGCATTTT
d_call: -; j_call: TRBJ2-5; v_call: TRBV5-6; cdr3_length: 15; clone_size: -; cdr3_aa: CASSLVSAPTETQYF; cdr3_nt: TGTGCCAGCAGCTTGGTGTCCGCGCCCACAGAGACCCAGTACTTC
d_call: -; j_call: TRBJ2-3; v_call: TRBV13; cdr3_length: 23; clone_size: -; cdr3_aa: CASSSVTLRRRGGPRVRTDTQYF; cdr3_nt: TGTGCCAGCAGCTCCGTTACTTTGAGACGTAGAGGGGGACCCAGGGTAAGGACAGATACGCAGTATTTT
d_call: -; j_call: TRBJ1-1; v_call: TRBV6-6; cdr3_length: 15; clone_size: -; cdr3_aa: CASSYSYTGNTEAFF; cdr3_nt: TGTGCCAGCAGTTACTCGTATACAGGGAACACTGAAGCTTTCTTT
d_call: TRBD1; j_call: TRBJ2-5; v_call: TRBV9; cdr3_length: 14; clone_size: once; cdr3_aa: CASSPTGASETQYF; cdr3_nt: TGTGCCAGCAGCCCTACAGGGGCCTCGGAGACCCAGTACTTC
d_call: -; j_call: TRBJ1-1; v_call: TRBV9; cdr3_length: 14; clone_size: -; cdr3_aa: CASSVELTNTEAFF; cdr3_nt: TGTGCCAGCAGCGTAGAACTCACGAACACTGAAGCTTTCTTT
d_call: -; j_call: TRBJ2-2; v_call: TRBV5-1; cdr3_length: 15; clone_size: -; cdr3_aa: CASSLAVRGTGELFF; cdr3_nt: TGCGCCAGCAGCTTGGCTGTCAGGGGCACCGGGGAGCTGTTTTTT
d_call: -; j_call: TRBJ1-2; v_call: TRBV5-5; cdr3_length: 13; clone_size: -; cdr3_aa: CASSFGEVYGYTF; cdr3_nt: TGTGCCAGCAGCTTCGGGGAAGTCTATGGCTACACCTTC
d_call: TRBD2; j_call: TRBJ2-7; v_call: TRBV2; cdr3_length: 17; clone_size: once; cdr3_aa: CASSESPTSASSYEQYF; cdr3_nt: TGTGCCAGCAGTGAATCCCCGACTAGCGCCAGCTCCTACGAGCAGTACTTC
d_call: TRBD1; j_call: TRBJ1-1; v_call: TRBV7-2; cdr3_length: 14; clone_size: once; cdr3_aa: CASSKGQMNTEAFF; cdr3_nt: TGTGCCAGCAGCAAGGGACAGATGAACACTGAAGCTTTCTTT
d_call: -; j_call: TRBJ2-5; v_call: TRBV4-1; cdr3_length: 14; clone_size: -; cdr3_aa: CASSPSTAEETQYF; cdr3_nt: TGCGCCAGCAGCCCCTCGACGGCGGAAGAGACCCAGTACTTC
d_call: TRBD2; j_call: TRBJ2-3; v_call: TRBV4-1; cdr3_length: 14; clone_size: -; cdr3_aa: CASSRGGVTDTQYF; cdr3_nt: TGCGCCAGCAGCCGCGGGGGGGTCACAGATACGCAGTATTTT
d_call: -; j_call: TRBJ2-1; v_call: TRBV4-3; cdr3_length: 15; clone_size: once; cdr3_aa: CASSQFRASYNEQFF; cdr3_nt: TGCGCCAGCAGCCAATTTCGAGCCTCCTACAATGAGCAGTTCTTC
d_call: -; j_call: TRBJ1-1; v_call: TRBV27; cdr3_length: 14; clone_size: -; cdr3_aa: CATRAWTPNTEAFF; cdr3_nt: TGTGCCACCAGGGCGTGGACTCCGAACACTGAAGCTTTCTTT
d_call: -; j_call: TRBJ2-7; v_call: TRBV5-6; cdr3_length: 14; clone_size: -; cdr3_aa: CASSLARGSYEQYF; cdr3_nt: TGTGCCAGCAGCCTCGCCAGGGGATCCTACGAGCAGTACTTC
d_call: -; j_call: TRBJ2-7; v_call: TRBV6-5; cdr3_length: 14; clone_size: -; cdr3_aa: CASSHGGSPYEQYF; cdr3_nt: TGTGCCAGCAGTCATGGAGGGTCGCCCTACGAGCAGTACTTC
d_call: -; j_call: TRBJ2-5; v_call: TRBV28; cdr3_length: 14; clone_size: -; cdr3_aa: CASSDPGQKETQYF; cdr3_nt: TGTGCCAGCAGTGATCCAGGACAGAAGGAGACCCAGTACTTC
d_call: -; j_call: TRBJ2-5; v_call: TRBV5-1; cdr3_length: 15; clone_size: -; cdr3_aa: CASSLQGGPGETQYF; cdr3_nt: TGCGCCAGCAGCTTACAAGGGGGTCCCGGGGAGACCCAGTACTTC
d_call: -; j_call: TRBJ2-6; v_call: TRBV9; cdr3_length: 17; clone_size: -; cdr3_aa: CASSHFPEAAGANVLTF; cdr3_nt: TGTGCCAGCAGCCATTTCCCGGAAGCGGCTGGGGCCAACGTCCTGACTTTC
d_call: TRBD1; j_call: TRBJ1-1; v_call: TRBV19; cdr3_length: 14; clone_size: -; cdr3_aa: CASSERGRNTEAFF; cdr3_nt: TGTGCCAGTAGTGAAAGGGGGCGGAACACTGAAGCTTTCTTT
d_call: TRBD1; j_call: TRBJ1-2; v_call: TRBV4-1; cdr3_length: 17; clone_size: -; cdr3_aa: CASSSRDRGLANYGYTF; cdr3_nt: TGCGCCAGCAGCTCCCGGGACAGGGGCCTAGCTAACTATGGCTACACCTTC
d_call: TRBD1; j_call: TRBJ2-7; v_call: TRBV18; cdr3_length: 13; clone_size: many; cdr3_aa: CASSPQGQGEQYF; cdr3_nt: TGTGCCAGCTCACCACAGGGACAGGGCGAGCAGTACTTC
d_call: TRBD2; j_call: TRBJ2-1; v_call: TRBV18; cdr3_length: 15; clone_size: -; cdr3_aa: CASSQMGGTYNEQFF; cdr3_nt: TGTGCCAGCTCACAAATGGGGGGGACCTACAATGAGCAGTTCTTC
d_call: -; j_call: TRBJ1-6; v_call: TRBV15; cdr3_length: 14; clone_size: -; cdr3_aa: CATSRTNRNSPLHF; cdr3_nt: TGTGCCACCAGCAGAACCAACAGGAATTCACCCCTCCACTTT
d_call: -; j_call: TRBJ1-5; v_call: TRBV7-2; cdr3_length: 14; clone_size: -; cdr3_aa: CASSLRQGGQPQHF; cdr3_nt: TGTGCCAGCAGCTTACGGCAGGGAGGGCAGCCCCAGCATTTT
d_call: -; j_call: TRBJ1-2; v_call: TRBV19; cdr3_length: 16; clone_size: -; cdr3_aa: CASSIRRGRVESGYTF; cdr3_nt: TGTGCCAGTAGTATCCGACGAGGCAGGGTCGAAAGTGGCTACACCTTC
d_call: TRBD1; j_call: TRBJ2-5; v_call: TRBV9; cdr3_length: 15; clone_size: -; cdr3_aa: CASSVRTGYQETQYF; cdr3_nt: TGTGCCAGCAGCGTAAGGACAGGGTACCAAGAGACCCAGTACTTC
d_call: -; j_call: TRBJ1-4; v_call: TRBV4-1; cdr3_length: 14; clone_size: -; cdr3_aa: CASSLRGTNEKLFF; cdr3_nt: TGCGCCAGCAGCCTACGGGGGACTAATGAAAAACTGTTTTTT
d_call: TRBD2; j_call: TRBJ2-1; v_call: TRBV28; cdr3_length: 12; clone_size: -; cdr3_aa: CASRGLAHEQFF; cdr3_nt: TGTGCCAGCAGGGGACTAGCGCATGAGCAGTTCTTC
d_call: -; j_call: TRBJ1-4; v_call: TRBV5-1; cdr3_length: 17; clone_size: -; cdr3_aa: CASSSGGGLVVVEKLFF; cdr3_nt: TGCGCCAGCAGCTCCGGAGGAGGGCTGGTGGTTGTCGAAAAACTGTTTTTT
d_call: -; j_call: TRBJ1-1; v_call: TRBV4-1; cdr3_length: 16; clone_size: -; cdr3_aa: CASSQEALRGRTEAFF; cdr3_nt: TGCGCCAGCAGCCAAGAGGCCCTTCGGGGTCGGACTGAAGCTTTCTTT
d_call: -; j_call: TRBJ1-6; v_call: TRBV7-3; cdr3_length: 13; clone_size: -; cdr3_aa: CASSLRQGSPLHF; cdr3_nt: TGTGCCAGCAGCTTAAGGCAGGGTTCACCCCTCCACTTT
d_call: TRBD2; j_call: TRBJ2-5; v_call: TRBV29-1; cdr3_length: 12; clone_size: -; cdr3_aa: CSVAGGPETQYF; cdr3_nt: TGCAGCGTTGCGGGGGGGCCAGAGACCCAGTACTTC
d_call: -; j_call: TRBJ1-1; v_call: TRBV10-1; cdr3_length: 12; clone_size: -; cdr3_aa: CANHLGAGGAFF; cdr3_nt: TGCGCCAACCACCTGGGGGCGGGGGGAGCTTTCTTT
d_call: TRBD1; j_call: TRBJ1-1; v_call: TRBV2; cdr3_length: 11; clone_size: -; cdr3_aa: CASSGDRWTFF; cdr3_nt: TGTGCCAGCAGTGGGGACAGGTGGACTTTCTTT
d_call: TRBD2; j_call: TRBJ2-1; v_call: TRBV7-6; cdr3_length: 16; clone_size: -; cdr3_aa: CASSLGLAGSYNEQFF; cdr3_nt: TGTGCCAGCAGCTTGGGACTAGCGGGCTCCTACAATGAGCAGTTCTTC
d_call: TRBD1; j_call: TRBJ1-1; v_call: TRBV10-3; cdr3_length: 13; clone_size: -; cdr3_aa: CAISRTGDTEAFF; cdr3_nt: TGTGCCATCAGTCGGACAGGGGACACTGAAGCTTTCTTT